This T cell receptor (beta chain) was obtained from a study of OX40 agonist ivuxolimab in advanced cancers. The CDR3 is 18 residues long. Trimming removed 2 bases from V and 0 bases from J, with 17 bases in between. Germline V gene sequence: CDR1 KGHSH, CDR2 LQKENI. Sequencing used immunoSEQ multiplex PCR; TCRdb keeps in-frame clones, though not all of them. In the table there are approximately 130,000 clones, around nine tenths of which are singletons. This clonotype was obtained from an adult with an advanced solid tumor such as melanoma, head and neck, liver or kidney cancer. This specimen was CD4+ or CD8+ T cells sorted from blood, taken in a trial of the OX40 agonist ivuxolimab. The chain recombines TRBV18 with TRBJ1-5; tentatively, D is TRBD1 (6 bases). The CDR3 coding sequence is TGTGCCAGCTCACCATACGGGGGCGGGGGATATAGCAATCAGCCCCAGCATTTT. As protein: CASSPYGGGGYSNQPQHF.